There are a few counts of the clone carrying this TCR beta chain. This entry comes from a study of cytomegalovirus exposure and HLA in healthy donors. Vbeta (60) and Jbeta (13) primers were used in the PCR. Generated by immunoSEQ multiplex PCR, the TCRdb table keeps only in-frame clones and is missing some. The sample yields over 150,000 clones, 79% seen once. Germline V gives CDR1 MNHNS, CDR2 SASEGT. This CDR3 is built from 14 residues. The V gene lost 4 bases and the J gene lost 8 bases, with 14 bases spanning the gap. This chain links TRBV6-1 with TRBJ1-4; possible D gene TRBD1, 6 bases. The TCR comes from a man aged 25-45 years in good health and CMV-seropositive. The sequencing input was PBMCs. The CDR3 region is CASSVQGSEEKLFF. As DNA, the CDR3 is TGTGCCAGCAGTGTTCAGGGGAGTGAGGAAAAACTGTTTTTT.